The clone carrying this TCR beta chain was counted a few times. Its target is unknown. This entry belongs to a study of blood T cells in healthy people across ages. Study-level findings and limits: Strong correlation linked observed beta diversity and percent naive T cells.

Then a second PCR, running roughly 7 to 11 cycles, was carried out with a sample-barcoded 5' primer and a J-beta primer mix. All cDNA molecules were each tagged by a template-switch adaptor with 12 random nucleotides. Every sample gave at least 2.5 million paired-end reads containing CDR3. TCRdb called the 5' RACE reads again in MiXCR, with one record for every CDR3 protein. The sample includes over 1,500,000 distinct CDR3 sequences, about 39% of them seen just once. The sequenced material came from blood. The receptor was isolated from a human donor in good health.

The DNA for the CDR3 is TGCAGTGCTCCCGGGCCCCTGTCCTACGAGCAGTACTTC. Its protein is CSAPGPLSYEQYF. The chain carries TRBV20-1 and TRBJ2-7; no reliable D call. The CDR3 has 13 amino acids. V dropped 5 bases and J dropped 1 base, with 12 bases sitting between them. CDR1 is DFQATT, CDR2 SNEGSKA, per germline (reference sequence).